A selection of T cell receptor beta chains follows, all from one sample in a study of CD8 T cells in ankylosing spondylitis. In TCRdb, the 5' RACE reads were re-called with MiXCR into one record per CDR3 protein. Altogether roughly 250,000 distinct CDR3 sequences are present, roughly a tenth being singletons, with the ten largest covering about 3%. Source material: blood, either unsorted or a sorted T cell fraction (not recorded which). The receptors originated from a male donor with ankylosing spondylitis or in good health (not recorded which). Both conserved end residues are part of each CDR3. D genes are given only for firm matches. A row's size may be missing; if present it is once, few, many or a size class.

v_gene: TRBV7-9; abundance: NA; j_gene: TRBJ2-2; d_gene: NA; CDR3nt: TGTGCCAGCAGTCAAGGGGGGGAAGTCACCGGGGAGCTGTTTTTT; CDR3aa: CASSQGGEVTGELFF
v_gene: TRBV2; abundance: NA; j_gene: TRBJ2-7; d_gene: TRBD1; CDR3nt: TGTGCCAGCAGCTCCGGGACAGGGGGATTTCGGGAGCAGTACTTC; CDR3aa: CASSSGTGGFREQYF
v_gene: TRBV11-3; abundance: NA; j_gene: TRBJ1-1; d_gene: TRBD1; CDR3nt: TGTGCCAGCAGCCCGCGACAGGGAGAAGCTTTCTTT; CDR3aa: CASSPRQGEAFF
v_gene: TRBV12-3/TRBV12-4; abundance: many; j_gene: TRBJ1-1; d_gene: NA; CDR3nt: TGTGCCAGCAGTTTGATAAGAACTGAAGCTTTCTTT; CDR3aa: CASSLIRTEAFF
v_gene: TRBV20-1; abundance: many; j_gene: TRBJ2-7; d_gene: NA; CDR3nt: TGCAGTGCTAGGGAAAACTCCTACGAGCAGTACTTC; CDR3aa: CSARENSYEQYF
v_gene: TRBV7-2; abundance: few; j_gene: TRBJ2-1; d_gene: TRBD2; CDR3nt: TGTGCCAGCAGCCCCTGGCGGGGGAATTACAATGAGCAGTTCTTC; CDR3aa: CASSPWRGNYNEQFF
v_gene: TRBV7-2; abundance: many; j_gene: TRBJ2-3; d_gene: NA; CDR3nt: TGTGCCAGCAGCCCCCAGCCTAGGCCTGATACGCAGTATTTT; CDR3aa: CASSPQPRPDTQYF
v_gene: TRBV11-3; abundance: NA; j_gene: TRBJ2-3; d_gene: NA; CDR3nt: TGTGCCAGCAGCTTAAACTGGGGTCAAGATACGCAGTATTTT; CDR3aa: CASSLNWGQDTQYF
v_gene: TRBV27; abundance: NA; j_gene: TRBJ1-5; d_gene: NA; CDR3nt: TGTGCCAGCGCGCCTGGGTACGGACAGCCCCAGCATTTT; CDR3aa: CASAPGYGQPQHF
v_gene: TRBV6-1; abundance: few; j_gene: TRBJ2-7; d_gene: NA; CDR3nt: TGTGCCAGCAGTGAAGCCGGCGGGCTTCAGGGAAGGCAGTACTTC; CDR3aa: CASSEAGGLQGRQYF
v_gene: TRBV2; abundance: few; j_gene: TRBJ1-5; d_gene: TRBD1; CDR3nt: TGTGCCAGCAATGTGGACAGGGCTAGCAATCAGCCCCAGCATTTT; CDR3aa: CASNVDRASNQPQHF
v_gene: TRBV11-2; abundance: NA; j_gene: TRBJ2-1; d_gene: TRBD1; CDR3nt: TGTGCCAGCAGCTTAGAGGGGAATGTAGGACAGGGGATAAATGAGCAGTTCTTC; CDR3aa: CASSLEGNVGQGINEQFF
v_gene: TRBV2; abundance: few; j_gene: TRBJ2-1; d_gene: TRBD2; CDR3nt: TGTGCCAGCAGTGGGCCTAGCGGGGTTCTTGGTGAGCAGTTCTTC; CDR3aa: CASSGPSGVLGEQFF
v_gene: TRBV10-3; abundance: many; j_gene: TRBJ1-1; d_gene: TRBD1; CDR3nt: TGTGCCATCAGTGAGTTCGGACAGGGGAAGGCGAACACTGAAGCTTTCTTT; CDR3aa: CAISEFGQGKANTEAFF
v_gene: TRBV20-1; abundance: many; j_gene: TRBJ2-3; d_gene: TRBD2; CDR3nt: TGCAGTGCTAGTCTACTAGCGGCGAGCACAGATACGCAGTATTTT; CDR3aa: CSASLLAASTDTQYF
v_gene: TRBV7-9; abundance: many; j_gene: TRBJ2-1; d_gene: NA; CDR3nt: TGTGCCAGCAGCCCCCCCCCGAATCGCGATGAGCAGTTCTTC; CDR3aa: CASSPPPNRDEQFF
v_gene: TRBV11-3; abundance: few; j_gene: TRBJ2-5; d_gene: TRBD2; CDR3nt: TGTGCCAGCAGCTGGACCGGGAGGGCGGATGTGGAGACCCAGTACTTC; CDR3aa: CASSWTGRADVETQYF
v_gene: TRBV11-2; abundance: NA; j_gene: TRBJ2-1; d_gene: TRBD2; CDR3nt: TGTGCCAGCAGCTTAGGTGGCGGGGGGGCCAATGAGCAGTTCTTC; CDR3aa: CASSLGGGGANEQFF
v_gene: TRBV6-1; abundance: many; j_gene: TRBJ1-2; d_gene: TRBD1; CDR3nt: TGTGCCAGCACCACCACAGGGGGCGCGGGTGGCTACACCTTC; CDR3aa: CASTTTGGAGGYTF
v_gene: TRBV5-1; abundance: many; j_gene: TRBJ1-1; d_gene: NA; CDR3nt: TGCGCCAGCAGCTTCGGGGGAGAGGGAACTGAAGCTTTCTTT; CDR3aa: CASSFGGEGTEAFF
v_gene: TRBV5-1; abundance: few; j_gene: TRBJ1-4; d_gene: NA; CDR3nt: TGCGCCAGCAGAGAGTGGGCCGGAGTTGAAAAACTGTTTTTT; CDR3aa: CASREWAGVEKLFF
v_gene: TRBV5-1; abundance: many; j_gene: TRBJ1-6; d_gene: NA; CDR3nt: TGCGCCAGCAGCTTGGTACGGGGTTCACCCCTCCACTTT; CDR3aa: CASSLVRGSPLHF
v_gene: TRBV6-1; abundance: many; j_gene: TRBJ2-3; d_gene: NA; CDR3nt: TGTGCCAGCAGTGAAGCGCTTCGGAGCGCTAGCACAGATACGCAGTATTTT; CDR3aa: CASSEALRSASTDTQYF
v_gene: TRBV12-3/TRBV12-4; abundance: NA; j_gene: TRBJ2-3; d_gene: NA; CDR3nt: TGTGCCAGCATCGCGCGGCAGGGCGTGACAGATACGCAGTATTTT; CDR3aa: CASIARQGVTDTQYF
v_gene: TRBV29-1; abundance: many; j_gene: TRBJ2-7; d_gene: NA; CDR3nt: TGCAGCGTTGAAGGAGGTCGGGGTTCCTACGAGCAGTACTTC; CDR3aa: CSVEGGRGSYEQYF
v_gene: TRBV24-1; abundance: many; j_gene: TRBJ2-1; d_gene: NA; CDR3nt: TGTGCCACCAGTGATTTCAAGAGTCGGGAGCAGTTCTTC; CDR3aa: CATSDFKSREQFF
v_gene: TRBV4-2; abundance: many; j_gene: TRBJ2-7; d_gene: NA; CDR3nt: TGTGCCAGCGCCACTCAGGGGGCAGCGGGAGAGAGCGAGCAGTACTTC; CDR3aa: CASATQGAAGESEQYF